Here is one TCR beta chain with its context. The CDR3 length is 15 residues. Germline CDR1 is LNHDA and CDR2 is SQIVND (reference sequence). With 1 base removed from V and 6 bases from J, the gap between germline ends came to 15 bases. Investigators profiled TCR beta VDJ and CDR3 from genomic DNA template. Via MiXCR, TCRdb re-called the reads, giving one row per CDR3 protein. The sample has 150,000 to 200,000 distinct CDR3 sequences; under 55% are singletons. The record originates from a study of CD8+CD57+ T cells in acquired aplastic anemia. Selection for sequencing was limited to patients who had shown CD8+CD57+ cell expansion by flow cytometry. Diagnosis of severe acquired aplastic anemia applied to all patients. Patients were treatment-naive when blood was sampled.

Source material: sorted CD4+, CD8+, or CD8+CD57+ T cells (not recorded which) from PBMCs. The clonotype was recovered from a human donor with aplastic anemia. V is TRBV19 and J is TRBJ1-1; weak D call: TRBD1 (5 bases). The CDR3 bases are TGTGCCAGTAGTATAGGGGGCGCGGGAAACGCTGAAGCTTTCTTT. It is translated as CASSIGGAGNAEAFF.